This passage covers 32 T cell receptor beta chains from one sample sequenced in a study of T cell responses to AZD1222 COVID-19 vaccine. Clones were sequenced by immunoSEQ multiplex PCR, and TCRdb holds only the in-frame ones, with some missing. The sample includes around 260,000 clones, roughly 93% seen only once; the top ten take about 0.5%. Specimen: peripheral blood, collected on day 0 of AZD1222 vaccination. The receptor set was obtained from an adult in good health.

CDR3: CASSSLDRTSGYTF. The CDR3 DNA reads as TGTGCCAGCAGTTCCCTGGACAGGACCTCTGGCTACACCTTC. The chain combines TRBV6-6 with TRBJ1-2; 7 positions match TRBD1. J lost 7 bases, V lost 4 bases, and 9 bases had no gene match. The CDR3 sequence is 14 residues long. Germline V CDR1 and CDR2: MNHNY, SVGAGI (reference sequence).

The chain uses TRBV4-1 and TRBJ1-2; D remains unclear. CDR1 is MGHRA, CDR2 YSYEKL, per germline. The CDR3 length is 17 residues. V gave up 3 bases and J gave up 1 base, with 18 bases separating them. The CDR3 DNA sequence: TGCGCCAGCAGCCAGTCCGGGGTGTGGGCGGTTAACTATGGCTACACCTTC. Amino acid sequence: CASSQSGVWAVNYGYTF.

The chain combines TRBV6-5 with TRBJ1-4; maybe TRBD1 (5 bases). Germline CDR1 MNHEY, CDR2 SVGAGI. Trimming removed 1 base from V and 8 bases from J, with 8 bases in between. The CDR3 extends over 13 amino acids. CDR3 amino acids: CASSYFRGEKLFF. The CDR3 DNA sequence: TGTGCCAGCAGTTACTTTAGGGGCGAAAAACTGTTTTTT.

This clone was seen just once. CDR3: CSVRGTVNTGELFF. CDR3 DNA: TGCAGCGTTCGTGGGACAGTGAACACCGGGGAGCTGTTTTTT. The J gene is TRBJ2-2, the V gene TRBV29-1, with 7 bases fitting TRBD1. There are 14 residues in the CDR3. The J segment lost 1 base and the V segment lost 5 bases, leaving 4 bases of the junction unmatched. Germline-derived CDR1 and CDR2 are SQVTM and ANQGSEA.

CDR3 loop: CASTLMGQGYGYTF. The CDR3 DNA reads as TGTGCCAGCACCCTAATGGGGCAGGGGTATGGCTACACCTTC. The chain recombines TRBV7-9 with TRBJ1-2; D is perhaps TRBD1 (6 bases). V lost 7 bases and J 5 bases, leaving 17 bases between the germline ends. Germline CDR1 reads SEHNR; CDR2 reads FQNEAQ (reference sequence). The CDR3 runs to 14 residues.

In the case of this clone: One end of the junction varies from germline; a read error may be responsible. The genes are TRBV7-2 and TRBJ1-3; D ambiguous. The V gene's germline CDR1 is SGHTA and CDR2 FQGNSA. This CDR3 has 15 amino acids. The CDR3: CASTLVGSSGNTIYF. Written as DNA, the CDR3 is TGTGCCAGCACCTTAGTCGGGTCCTCTGGAAACACCATATATTTT.

The chain couples TRBV5-1 to TRBJ1-6; 7 nucleotides line up with TRBD1. The V gene's germline CDR1 is SGHRS and CDR2 YFSETQ. The CDR3 length is 15 residues. Trimming at V came to 0 bases and at J to 5 bases, leaving 2 bases not matched to a gene. CDR3 sequence (DNA): TGCGCCAGCAGCTTGGGACAGGGTAATAATTCACCCCTCCACTTT. This codes for CASSLGQGNNSPLHF.

The chain has TRBV4-1 and TRBJ2-3, with D perhaps matching TRBD2 (5 bases). The CDR3 spans 16 residues. Germline V gene data show CDR1 as MGHRA and CDR2 as YSYEKL. Trimming cost V 2 bases and J 5 bases, with 17 bases left between them. Here the CDR3 DNA reads TGCGCCAGCAGCCAATACATGAGGGATGGTCAAGATACGCAGTATTTT. It translates to CASSQYMRDGQDTQYF.

CDR3 in amino acids: CASSLTGGVYEQYF. The CDR3, as DNA: TGTGCCAGCAGTTTGACAGGGGGTGTCTACGAGCAGTACTTC. The chain joins TRBV28 to TRBJ2-7; 9 bases line up with TRBD1. This CDR3 contains 14 residues. The trim removed 3 bases at V and 3 bases at J, leaving 3 bases unmatched. Germline V gene sequence: CDR1 MDHEN, CDR2 SYDVKM.

The chain is built from TRBV24-1 and TRBJ2-7; D is uncertain. Germline CDR1 reads KGHDR; CDR2 reads SFDVKD. The CDR3 runs 12 residues. V dropped 6 bases and J dropped 1 base, with 6 bases sitting between them. The CDR3 sequence is CATSPLSYEQYF. Written as DNA, the CDR3 is TGTGCCACCAGTCCTCTATCCTACGAGCAGTACTTC.

V usage is TRBV5-4 and J usage is TRBJ2-3; 8 bases line up with TRBD1. The V gene end was trimmed by 5 bases and the J gene end by 1 base; junction bases not matched to a gene: 0. This CDR3 spans 13 amino acids. Per the germline V gene, CDR1 is SGHNT and CDR2 is YYREEE (reference sequence). The DNA for the CDR3 is TGTGCCAGCAGGGACAGGGGCACAGATACGCAGTATTTT. Translation: CASRDRGTDTQYF.

Concerning this clone: The DNA is left out, because the CDR3 cannot be placed on it with certainty; the CDR3 is given as TCRdb lists it. The rearrangement uses TRBV9 and TRBJ2-1; the table assigns TRBD2, which was not confirmed against the DNA. The CDR3 contains 13 residues when both ends are counted. Germline V CDR1 and CDR2: SGDLS, YYNGEE. The CDR3 spells CASSVASGTQYFF.

The rearrangement uses TRBV9 and TRBJ2-1; 10 bases line up with TRBD2. CDR1 and CDR2 from the germline V gene are SGDLS and YYNGEE. This CDR3 is built from 17 residues. Trimming cost V 4 bases and J 3 bases; bases outside gene matches: 10. The CDR3 loop reads CASSSRTSGGDYNEQFF. DNA of the CDR3: TGTGCCAGCAGCTCCCGGACTAGCGGAGGGGACTACAATGAGCAGTTCTTC.

The chain is built from TRBV27 and TRBJ2-3; D is perhaps TRBD2 (7 bases). V was cut by 4 bases and J by 0 bases, with 17 bases left in between. This CDR3 is built from 17 residues. CDR1 and CDR2 from the germline V gene are MNHEY and SMNVEV (reference sequence). The CDR3 bases are TGTGCCAGCAGTTGGCGGGAGCTAAGGGGGAGCACAGATACGCAGTATTTT. It yields the protein CASSWRELRGSTDTQYF.

The V gene is TRBV11-2, the J gene TRBJ2-3; tentatively, D is TRBD2 (6 bases). In germline, CDR1 is SGHAT, CDR2 FQNNGV. There are 16 residues in the CDR3. The germline V and J ends were trimmed by 4 bases and 1 base, with 15 bases remaining between them. The CDR3 DNA reads as TGTGCCAGCAGCTCCACACTAGCAGCCCGCACAGATACGCAGTATTTT. This sequence encodes CASSSTLAARTDTQYF. Drawing the rest from reference TRBV11-2 and TRBJ2-3, the complete variable domain is EAGVAQSPRYKIIEKRQSVAFWCNPISGHATLYWYQQILGQGPKLLIQFQNNGVVDDSQLPKDRFSAERLKGVDSTLKIQPAKLEDSAVYLCASSSTLAARTDTQYFGPGTRLTVL.

V and J are TRBV18 and TRBJ2-7; 8 nucleotides line up with TRBD1. The germline V gene encodes CDR1 KGHSH and CDR2 LQKENI. This CDR3 has 15 residues. V was pared by 4 bases and J by 1 base, with 6 bases of the junction left unmatched. The CDR3 is CASSLDRVSSYEQYF. The CDR3 bases are TGTGCCAGCTCACTGGACAGGGTTAGTTCCTACGAGCAGTACTTC.

The chain links TRBV6-5 to TRBJ1-5, with D unclear. Trimming stripped 5 bases from V and 0 bases from J, with 11 bases between. This CDR3 spans 15 amino acids. CDR1 is MNHEY and CDR2 is SVGAGI in the germline V gene. This chain's CDR3 is CASSPGINSNQPQHF. DNA for the CDR3: TGTGCCAGCAGTCCGGGGATTAATAGCAATCAGCCCCAGCATTTT.

The gene calls are TRBV29-1 and TRBJ2-7; 7 nucleotides agree with TRBD1. This CDR3 has 15 amino acids. CDR1 SQVTM and CDR2 ANQGSEA come from the germline V gene. After removal of 4 bases from V and 4 bases from J, the junction contained 13 bases not matched to a gene. This CDR3 is CSVVRLGQHRYEQYF. Here the CDR3 DNA reads TGCAGCGTTGTAAGGTTGGGACAGCATAGGTACGAGCAGTACTTC.

This chain links TRBV5-4 with TRBJ1-1; perhaps TRBD1 as D (5 bases). V gave up 4 bases and J gave up 1 base, with 11 bases separating them. This CDR3 is 14 amino acids long. In germline, CDR1 is SGHNT, CDR2 YYREEE (reference sequence). Here the CDR3 reads CASSIGHPNTEAFF. Here the CDR3 DNA reads TGTGCCAGCAGCATTGGACATCCGAACACTGAAGCTTTCTTT. The entire variable domain, with the rest obtained from reference TRBV5-4 and TRBJ1-1, is as follows: ETGVTQSPTHLIKTRGQQVTLRCSSQSGHNTVSWYQQALGQGPQFIFQYYREEENGRGNFPPRFSGLQFPNYSSELNVNALELDDSALYLCASSIGHPNTEAFFGQGTRLTVV.

V usage is TRBV6-6 and J usage is TRBJ1-5; D remains unclear. From germline, CDR1 is MNHNY and CDR2 SVGAGI (reference sequence). Trimming left V 1 base short and J 3 bases short, with 1 base between. The CDR3 sequence is 12 residues long. The CDR3 loop is CASSYYNQPQHF. In DNA form, the CDR3 reads TGTGCCAGCAGTTACTACAATCAGCCCCAGCATTTT.

This chain links TRBV21-1 with TRBJ2-1; the tabulated D call, TRBD2, remains unverified against the DNA. TRBV21-1 is a pseudogene segment. The CDR3 is 16 residues long. CDR3 sequence (DNA): TGTGCCAGCAGCAAAACGCGCGGGAGAGACTACAATGAGCAGTTCTTC. This codes for CASSKTRGRDYNEQFF.

In DNA form, the CDR3 reads TGTGCCAGCAGTTACAGGGAGAATGAAAAACTGTTTTTT. This translates into CASSYRENEKLFF. V is TRBV6-5 and J is TRBJ1-4, with no clear D. V was clipped by 2 bases and J by 5 bases, with 6 bases between them. Germline V gene lookup returns CDR1 MNHEY and CDR2 SVGAGI. This CDR3 is 13 amino acids long.

The V and J genes are TRBV5-1 and TRBJ2-3; 12 bases fit TRBD2. With V trimmed by 2 bases and J by 0 bases, 1 base remained unmatched. CDR1 is SGHRS, CDR2 YFSETQ, per germline. There are 16 residues in the CDR3. For the CDR3, the DNA is TGCGCCAGCAGCTTCCTAGCGGGAGGGAGCACAGATACGCAGTATTTT. Translated: CASSFLAGGSTDTQYF.

V is TRBV5-6 and J is TRBJ1-4; the match to TRBD1 covers 8 bases. The V gene's germline CDR1 is SGHDT and CDR2 YYEEEE. The CDR3 has 14 amino acids. V gave up 5 bases and J gave up 8 bases; unmatched junction bases: 8. The CDR3 here is CASSSQGAEEKLFF. The CDR3 DNA reads as TGTGCCAGCAGTTCTCAGGGGGCAGAGGAAAAACTGTTTTTT.

The genes are TRBV28 and TRBJ1-2; D call uncertain. Deletions cut 4 bases from V and 4 bases from J, with 7 bases between. The length of the CDR3 is 12 residues. CDR1 and CDR2 from the germline V gene are MDHEN and SYDVKM. CDR3 residues: CASSSHRYGYTF. In DNA form, the CDR3 reads TGTGCCAGCAGTTCCCACCGCTATGGCTACACCTTC.

There are a few counts of this clone. The chain recombines TRBV10-3 with TRBJ2-5; no clear D gene. CDR1 is ENHRY and CDR2 is SYGVKD in the germline V gene. The CDR3 sequence is 15 residues long. V lost 4 bases and J 9 bases, leaving 21 bases between the germline ends. CDR3 sequence (DNA): TGTGCCATCAGTGGGGAACGGGCCCAGGAAGGGCCCCAGTACTTC. Its protein is CAISGERAQEGPQYF.

The rearrangement joins TRBV7-9 to TRBJ1-1, with D unclear. CDR3 length: 15 amino acids. In germline, CDR1 is SEHNR, CDR2 FQNEAQ (reference sequence). V was pared by 1 base and J by 2 bases, with 11 bases between. The CDR3 loop reads CASSLGVRENTEAFF. CDR3 sequence (DNA): TGTGCCAGCAGCTTAGGAGTGAGAGAAAACACTGAAGCTTTCTTT. Together with reference TRBV7-9 and TRBJ1-1, the CDR3 gives the full variable domain: DTGVSQNPRHKITKRGQNVTFRCDPISEHNRLYWYRQTLGQGPEFLTYFQNEAQLEKSRLLSDRFSAERPKGSFSTLEIQRTEQGDSAMYLCASSLGVRENTEAFFGQGTRLTVV.

This sequence joins TRBV28 and TRBJ2-7; 10 bases map to TRBD1. The CDR3 consists of 13 residues. Per the germline V gene, CDR1 is MDHEN and CDR2 is SYDVKM. V was clipped by 6 bases and J by 5 bases; unmatched bases: 4. CDR3 coding DNA: TGTGCCAGCAGCTGGGACAGGGGCCACGAGCAGTACTTC. Protein: CASSWDRGHEQYF.

V gene TRBV7-9 combines with J gene TRBJ1-4; 12 bases map to TRBD1. Germline V gene lookup returns CDR1 SEHNR and CDR2 FQNEAQ (reference sequence). CDR3 length: 17 residues. Unmatched junction bases numbered 12, after V lost 6 bases and J lost 7 bases. The CDR3 bases are TGTGCCAGCAGTACGGGACAGGGGGCACTCAGAGGTGAAAAACTGTTTTTT. Its protein product is CASSTGQGALRGEKLFF.

The CDR3 nucleotides read TGTGCCAGCAGCCTACAGGGGGCCGGTGAAAAACTGTTTTTT. It encodes CASSLQGAGEKLFF. J is TRBJ1-4 and V is TRBV2, with 9 bases lining up with TRBD1. V lost 6 bases and J lost 7; bases outside the gene matches: 6. Germline-derived CDR1 and CDR2 are SNHLY and FYNNEI. The CDR3 runs 14 residues.

The CDR3 DNA sequence: TGTGCCAGCAGCTTGGTACAGGCGGTTGGTTCACCCCTCCACTTT. Its translation is CASSLVQAVGSPLHF. The chain links TRBV5-6 to TRBJ1-6, with a tentative D call TRBD1 (5 bases). The CDR3 has 15 amino acids. Germline V gene sequence: CDR1 SGHDT, CDR2 YYEEEE. The germline V and J ends were trimmed by 0 bases and 9 bases, with 13 bases remaining between them.

This chain links TRBV11-2 with TRBJ2-1; D is perhaps TRBD2 (6 bases). The ends were cut back, 0 bases at V and 6 bases at J, with 12 bases in the middle. The germline V gene encodes CDR1 SGHAT and CDR2 FQNNGV. There are 15 residues in the CDR3. CDR3: CASSLDRSGANEQFF. DNA for the CDR3: TGTGCCAGCAGCTTAGATAGGTCGGGAGCCAATGAGCAGTTCTTC.